The 19 T cell receptor beta chains reported below all come from one sample, sequenced in a study of shared clonotypes between healthy human individuals. This table comes from immunoSEQ multiplex PCR, and its TCRdb copy is limited to in-frame clones, with some not included. The table records some 2,400,000 clones, about 94% of them present only once. The sequenced sample consisted of naive CD4+ T cells sorted from blood. Subset here: CD45RA+ positively selected. Receptors were obtained from a man between 18 and 35 years old in good health.

The rearrangement joins TRBV18 to TRBJ2-7; D is possibly TRBD2 (5 bases). The V and J ends lost 3 bases and 5 bases respectively, with 8 bases between them. Germline V gene data show CDR1 as KGHSH and CDR2 as LQKENI. The CDR3 has 12 amino acids. CDR3 nucleotides: TGTGCCAGCTCACCCATCGGGGACGAGCAGTACTTC. Protein sequence: CASSPIGDEQYF.

The V gene is TRBV5-1, the J gene TRBJ2-3; 14 bases align to TRBD2. Germline lookup yields CDR1 SGHRS and CDR2 YFSETQ. The CDR3 consists of 15 residues. The ends lost 4 bases at V and 9 bases at J; junction bases unmatched: 7. The CDR3 is CASSQGLAGVLTQYF. The DNA for the CDR3 is TGCGCCAGCAGCCAGGGACTAGCGGGGGTGTTGACGCAGTATTTT.

In the case of this clone: The same CDR3 arises from other DNA sequences in this sample as well. The genes are TRBV19 and TRBJ1-6, with no clear D. The ends were cut back, 1 base at V and 1 base at J, with 8 bases in the middle. This CDR3 is 16 amino acids long. Germline CDR1 and CDR2: LNHDA and SQIVND (reference sequence). Here the CDR3 reads CASSIGGGSYNSPLHF. As DNA, the CDR3 is TGTGCCAGTAGTATAGGTGGCGGATCCTATAATTCACCCCTCCACTTT.

The V call is TRBV9, the J call TRBJ2-7; D is perhaps TRBD1 (6 bases). From germline, CDR1 is SGDLS and CDR2 YYNGEE. This CDR3 has 14 amino acids. The germline V and J ends were trimmed by 2 bases and 3 bases, with 12 bases remaining between them. The CDR3: CASSVRGGFYEQYF. CDR3 sequence (DNA): TGTGCCAGCAGCGTTCGAGGGGGATTCTACGAGCAGTACTTC. Looking up the rest from reference TRBV9 and TRBJ2-7 gives the full variable domain: DSGVTQTPKHLITATGQRVTLRCSPRSGDLSVYWYQQSLDQGLQFLIQYYNGEERAKGNILERFSAQQFPDLHSELNLSSLELGDSALYFCASSVRGGFYEQYFGPGTRLTVT.

V usage is TRBV30 and J usage is TRBJ2-1; TRBD2 aligns across 8 bases. The trim removed 2 bases at V and 10 bases at J, leaving 19 bases unmatched. The germline V gene encodes CDR1 GTSNPN and CDR2 SVGIG (reference sequence). The CDR3 covers 17 residues. DNA for the CDR3: TGTGCCTGGAGTACCGAGCTCGGGACTAGAATCCCGCAGGAGCAGTTCTTC. This translates into CAWSTELGTRIPQEQFF.

Comment on this clone: The identical CDR3 is also encoded by other nucleotide sequences in the sample. The chain uses TRBV6-5 and TRBJ1-3; D is unclear. Trimming pared 6 bases from V and 4 bases from J, leaving 10 bases between. Germline V lookup: CDR1 MNHEY, CDR2 SVGAGI. The CDR3 has 13 amino acids. The CDR3 spells CASSLTAGNTIYF. CDR3 DNA sequence: TGTGCCAGCAGCTTAACGGCCGGAAACACCATATATTTT.

This clone was found a few times. The genes are TRBV7-9 and TRBJ2-6, with TRBD1 identical over 7 bases. V shed 4 bases and J 0 bases; nucleotides not matched to a gene: 12. The CDR3 is made up of 19 amino acids. Germline V gene data show CDR1 as SEHNR and CDR2 as FQNEAQ (reference sequence). CDR3 residues: CASSSTKGGLFSGANVLTF. DNA for the CDR3: TGTGCCAGCAGCTCAACGAAAGGGGGCCTGTTCTCTGGGGCCAACGTCCTGACTTTC.

This CDR3 is CASSRRGAEAFF. Written as DNA, the CDR3 is TGTGCCAGCAGCCGGCGGGGGGCTGAAGCTTTCTTT. The gene calls are TRBV7-2 and TRBJ1-1, with a possible D match to TRBD1 (5 bases). CDR1 and CDR2 (germline): SGHTA, FQGNSA. This CDR3 comprises 12 residues. Trimming shortened V by 5 bases and J by 6 bases, and 10 bases separated the two germline ends.

This clone is a singleton in its sample. The chain uses TRBV7-2 and TRBJ2-7; D perhaps matches TRBD1 (6 bases). Trimming removed 4 bases at V and 1 base at J, with 11 bases between. This CDR3 has 14 residues. CDR1 and CDR2 from the germline V gene are SGHTA and FQGNSA. CDR3 in amino acids: CASSSDRYSYEQYF. Written as DNA, the CDR3 is TGTGCCAGCAGCTCAGACAGGTATTCCTACGAGCAGTACTTC.

The chain combines TRBV11-2 with TRBJ1-1, with a tentative D call TRBD1 (6 bases). CDR3 length: 12 amino acids. CDR1 is SGHAT and CDR2 is FQNNGV in the germline V gene. V lost 0 bases to trimming and J lost 12 bases, with 11 bases between them. Here the CDR3 DNA reads TGTGCCAGCAGCTTAGACGGGGGGCACACTTTCTTT. It encodes CASSLDGGHTFF.

Comment on this clone: The same CDR3 arises from other DNA sequences in this sample as well. The V gene is TRBV9, the J gene TRBJ1-1; D gene unclear. The CDR3 spans 15 residues. CDR1 is SGDLS, CDR2 YYNGEE, per germline. The ends were cut back, 0 bases at V and 0 bases at J, with 9 bases in the middle. The CDR3 loop reads CASSVGGVMNTEAFF. CDR3 in DNA: TGTGCCAGCAGCGTAGGGGGAGTTATGAACACTGAAGCTTTCTTT.

As concerns this clone: The same CDR3 can be traced to other DNA sequences in this sample. This rearrangement joins TRBV7-8 to TRBJ2-2, with no clear D. The V gene's germline CDR1 is SGHVS and CDR2 FQNEAQ. V lost 5 bases and J 3 bases, leaving 4 bases between the germline ends. The CDR3 length is 12 residues. The CDR3: CASSPYTGELFF. CDR3 bases: TGTGCCAGCAGCCCATACACCGGGGAGCTGTTTTTT.

The J gene is TRBJ1-4, the V gene TRBV5-8; 11 bases are a match to TRBD1. Germline CDR1 and CDR2: SGHTS and YDEGEE. There are 15 residues in the CDR3. The V gene end was trimmed by 4 bases and the J gene end by 8 bases; junction bases not matched to a gene: 7. The CDR3 nucleotides are TGTGCCAGCAGCAGGGACAGGGGGAGTGGCGAAAAACTGTTTTTT. This encodes CASSRDRGSGEKLFF.

In regard to this clone: This specimen includes other DNA sequences encoding the same CDR3. The rearrangement links TRBV5-1 to TRBJ2-7; 8 bases map to TRBD1. With V trimmed by 2 bases and J by 2 bases, 6 bases remained unmatched. This CDR3 is built from 15 residues. The germline V gene has CDR1 SGHRS and CDR2 YFSETQ. DNA of the CDR3: TGCGCCAGCAGCTTAGGACAGGGCAACGCCTACGAGCAGTACTTC. Protein: CASSLGQGNAYEQYF.

The rearrangement links TRBV7-8 to TRBJ1-1, with 7 positions matching TRBD1. Germline assignment: CDR1 SGHVS and CDR2 FQNEAQ. The CDR3 sequence is 15 residues long. V dropped 4 bases and J dropped 0; count of bases not matched to a gene: 5. CDR3 sequence: CASSSDRRLNTEAFF. CDR3 in DNA: TGTGCCAGCAGCTCGGACAGGAGACTGAACACTGAAGCTTTCTTT. The whole variable domain, filled in from reference TRBV7-8 and TRBJ1-1, reads GAGVSQSPRYKVAKRGQDVALRCDPISGHVSLFWYQQALGQGPEFLTYFQNEAQLDKSGLPSDRFFAERPEGSVSTLKIQRTQQEDSAVYLCASSSDRRLNTEAFFGQGTRLTVV.

In regard to this clone: Other DNA sequences within the sample encode an identical CDR3. The chain is built from TRBV27 and TRBJ1-3; a possible D gene is TRBD1 (5 bases). The CDR3 extends over 13 amino acids. Per the germline V gene, CDR1 is MNHEY and CDR2 is SMNVEV (reference sequence). V lost 2 bases to trimming and J lost 4 bases, with 6 bases between them. CDR3 DNA: TGTGCCAGCAGTTTAACAGGAGGAAACACCATATATTTT. The encoded protein is CASSLTGGNTIYF.

This chain uses TRBV5-1 with TRBJ1-1; 8 nucleotides match TRBD1. The CDR3 extends over 16 amino acids. Losses at the gene ends were 4 bases for V and 2 bases for J; bases not matched to a gene: 10. Germline CDR1 and CDR2: SGHRS and YFSETQ. The CDR3 sequence: CASSPETGGSNTEAFF. The CDR3 bases are TGCGCCAGCAGCCCGGAAACAGGGGGATCTAACACTGAAGCTTTCTTT.

The rearrangement links TRBV7-6 to TRBJ2-7; D is perhaps TRBD1 or TRBD2 (6 bases each). This CDR3 region has 16 residues. The V and J ends lost 1 base and 3 bases respectively, with 16 bases between them. The germline V gene has CDR1 SGHVS and CDR2 FNYEAQ. CDR3 residues: CASSLEGGGTFYEQYF. The CDR3 DNA is TGTGCCAGCAGCTTAGAGGGGGGCGGAACCTTCTACGAGCAGTACTTC.

The gene calls are TRBV10-3 and TRBJ1-6; 7 nucleotides align to TRBD1. J was trimmed by 6 bases and V by 4 bases; bases with no gene match: 6. The CDR3 has 15 residues. Germline V gives CDR1 ENHRY, CDR2 SYGVKD. CDR3 nucleotides: TGTGCCATCAGTGGTTCTGACAGGGCTAATTCACCCCTCCACTTT. This translates into CAISGSDRANSPLHF.